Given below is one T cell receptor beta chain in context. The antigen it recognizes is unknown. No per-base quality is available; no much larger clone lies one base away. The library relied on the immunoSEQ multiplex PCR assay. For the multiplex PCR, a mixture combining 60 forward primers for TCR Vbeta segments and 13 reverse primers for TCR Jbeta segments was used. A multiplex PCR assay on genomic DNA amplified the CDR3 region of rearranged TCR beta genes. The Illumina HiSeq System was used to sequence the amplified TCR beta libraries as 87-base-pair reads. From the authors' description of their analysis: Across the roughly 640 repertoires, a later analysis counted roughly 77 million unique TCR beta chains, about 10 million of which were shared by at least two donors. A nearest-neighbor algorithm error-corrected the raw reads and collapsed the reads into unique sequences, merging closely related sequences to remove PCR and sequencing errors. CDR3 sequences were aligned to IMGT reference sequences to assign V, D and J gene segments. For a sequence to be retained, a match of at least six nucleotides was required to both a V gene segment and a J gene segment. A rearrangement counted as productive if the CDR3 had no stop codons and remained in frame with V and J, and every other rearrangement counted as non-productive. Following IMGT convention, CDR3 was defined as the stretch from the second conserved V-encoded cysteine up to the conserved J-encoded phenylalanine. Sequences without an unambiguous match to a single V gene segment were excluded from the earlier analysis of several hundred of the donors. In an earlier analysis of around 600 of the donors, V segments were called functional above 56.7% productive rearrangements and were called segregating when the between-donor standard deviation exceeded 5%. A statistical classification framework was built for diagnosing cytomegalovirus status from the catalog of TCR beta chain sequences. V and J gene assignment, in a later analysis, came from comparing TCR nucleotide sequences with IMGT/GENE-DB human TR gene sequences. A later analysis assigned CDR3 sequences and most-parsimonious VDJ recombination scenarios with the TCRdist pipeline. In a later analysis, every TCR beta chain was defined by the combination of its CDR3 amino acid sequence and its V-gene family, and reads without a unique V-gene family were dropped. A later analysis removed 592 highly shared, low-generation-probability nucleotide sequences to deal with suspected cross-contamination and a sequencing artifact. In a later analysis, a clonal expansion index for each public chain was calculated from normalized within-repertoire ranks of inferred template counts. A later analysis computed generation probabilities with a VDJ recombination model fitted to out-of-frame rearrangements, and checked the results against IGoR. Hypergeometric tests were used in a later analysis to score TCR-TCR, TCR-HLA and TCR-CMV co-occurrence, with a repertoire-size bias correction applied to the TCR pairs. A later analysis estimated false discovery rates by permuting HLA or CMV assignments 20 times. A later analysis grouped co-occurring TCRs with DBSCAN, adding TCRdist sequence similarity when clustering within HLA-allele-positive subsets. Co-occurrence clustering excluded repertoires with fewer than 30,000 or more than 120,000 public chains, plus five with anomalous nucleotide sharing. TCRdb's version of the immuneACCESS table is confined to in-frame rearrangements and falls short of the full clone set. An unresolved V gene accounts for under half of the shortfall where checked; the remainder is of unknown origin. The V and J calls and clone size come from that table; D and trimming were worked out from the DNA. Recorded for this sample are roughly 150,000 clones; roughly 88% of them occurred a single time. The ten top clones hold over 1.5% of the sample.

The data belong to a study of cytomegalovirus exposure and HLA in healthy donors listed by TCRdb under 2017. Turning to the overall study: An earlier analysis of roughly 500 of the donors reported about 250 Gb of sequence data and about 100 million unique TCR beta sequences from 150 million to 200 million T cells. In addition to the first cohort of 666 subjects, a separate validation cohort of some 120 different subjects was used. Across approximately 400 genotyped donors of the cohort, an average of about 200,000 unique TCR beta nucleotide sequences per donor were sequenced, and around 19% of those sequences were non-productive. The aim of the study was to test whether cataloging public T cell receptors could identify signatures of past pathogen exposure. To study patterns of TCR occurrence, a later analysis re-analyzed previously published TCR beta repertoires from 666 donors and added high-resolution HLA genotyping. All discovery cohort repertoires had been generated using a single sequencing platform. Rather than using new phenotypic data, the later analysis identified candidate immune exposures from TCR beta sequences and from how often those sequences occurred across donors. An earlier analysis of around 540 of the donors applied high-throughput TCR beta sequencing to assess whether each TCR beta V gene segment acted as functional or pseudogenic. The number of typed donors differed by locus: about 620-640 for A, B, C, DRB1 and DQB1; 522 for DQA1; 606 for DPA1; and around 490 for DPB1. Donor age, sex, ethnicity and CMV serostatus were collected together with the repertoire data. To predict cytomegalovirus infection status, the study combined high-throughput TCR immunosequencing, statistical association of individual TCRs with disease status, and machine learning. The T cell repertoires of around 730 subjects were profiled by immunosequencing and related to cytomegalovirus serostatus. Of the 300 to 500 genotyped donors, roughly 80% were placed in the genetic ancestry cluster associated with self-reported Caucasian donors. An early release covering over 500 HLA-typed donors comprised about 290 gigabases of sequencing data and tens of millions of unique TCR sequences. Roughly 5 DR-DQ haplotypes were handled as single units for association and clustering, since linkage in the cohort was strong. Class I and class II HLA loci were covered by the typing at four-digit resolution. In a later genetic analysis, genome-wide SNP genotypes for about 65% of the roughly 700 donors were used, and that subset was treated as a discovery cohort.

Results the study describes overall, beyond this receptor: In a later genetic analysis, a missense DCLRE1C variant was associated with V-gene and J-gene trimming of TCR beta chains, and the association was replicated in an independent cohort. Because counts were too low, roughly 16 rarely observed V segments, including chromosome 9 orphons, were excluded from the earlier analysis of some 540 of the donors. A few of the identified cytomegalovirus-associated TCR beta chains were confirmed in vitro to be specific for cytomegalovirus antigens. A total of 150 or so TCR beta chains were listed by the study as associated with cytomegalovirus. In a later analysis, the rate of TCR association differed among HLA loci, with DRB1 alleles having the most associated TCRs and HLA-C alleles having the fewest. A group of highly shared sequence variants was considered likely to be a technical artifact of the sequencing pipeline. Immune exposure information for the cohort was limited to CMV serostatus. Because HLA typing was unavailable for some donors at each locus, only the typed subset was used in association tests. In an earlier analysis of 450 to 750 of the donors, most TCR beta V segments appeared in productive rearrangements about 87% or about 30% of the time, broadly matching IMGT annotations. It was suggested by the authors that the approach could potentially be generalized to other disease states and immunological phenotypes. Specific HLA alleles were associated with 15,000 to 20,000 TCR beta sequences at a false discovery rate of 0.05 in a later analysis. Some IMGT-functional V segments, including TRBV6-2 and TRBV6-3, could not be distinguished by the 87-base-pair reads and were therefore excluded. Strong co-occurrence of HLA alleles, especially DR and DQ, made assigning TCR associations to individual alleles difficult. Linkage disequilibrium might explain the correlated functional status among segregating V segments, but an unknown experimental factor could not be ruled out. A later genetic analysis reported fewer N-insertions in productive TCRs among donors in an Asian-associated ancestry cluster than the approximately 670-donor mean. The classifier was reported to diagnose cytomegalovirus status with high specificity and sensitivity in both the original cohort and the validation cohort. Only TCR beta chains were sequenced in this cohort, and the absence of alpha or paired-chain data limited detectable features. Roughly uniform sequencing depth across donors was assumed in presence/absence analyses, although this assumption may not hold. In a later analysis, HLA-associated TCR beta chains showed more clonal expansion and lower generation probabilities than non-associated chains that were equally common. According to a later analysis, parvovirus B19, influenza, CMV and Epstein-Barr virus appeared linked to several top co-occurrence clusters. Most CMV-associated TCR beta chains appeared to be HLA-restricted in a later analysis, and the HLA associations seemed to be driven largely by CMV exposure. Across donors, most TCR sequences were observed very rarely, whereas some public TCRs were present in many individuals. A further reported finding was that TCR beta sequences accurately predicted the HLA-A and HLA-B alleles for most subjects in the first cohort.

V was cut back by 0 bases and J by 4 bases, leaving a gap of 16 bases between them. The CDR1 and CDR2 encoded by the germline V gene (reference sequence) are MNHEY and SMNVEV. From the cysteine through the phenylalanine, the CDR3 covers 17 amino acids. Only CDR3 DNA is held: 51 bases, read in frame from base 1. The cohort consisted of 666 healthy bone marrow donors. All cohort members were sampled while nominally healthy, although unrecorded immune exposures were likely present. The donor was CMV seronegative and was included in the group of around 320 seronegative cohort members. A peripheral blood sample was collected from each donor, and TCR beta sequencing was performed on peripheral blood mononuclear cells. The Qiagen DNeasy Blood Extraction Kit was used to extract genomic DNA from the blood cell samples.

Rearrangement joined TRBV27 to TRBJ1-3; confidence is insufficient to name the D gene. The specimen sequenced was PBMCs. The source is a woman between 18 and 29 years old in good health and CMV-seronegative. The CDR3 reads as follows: CASSLSGRQAFGNTIYF. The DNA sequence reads TGTGCCAGCAGTTTATCGGGCCGGCAGGCGTTCGGAAACACCATATATTTT.